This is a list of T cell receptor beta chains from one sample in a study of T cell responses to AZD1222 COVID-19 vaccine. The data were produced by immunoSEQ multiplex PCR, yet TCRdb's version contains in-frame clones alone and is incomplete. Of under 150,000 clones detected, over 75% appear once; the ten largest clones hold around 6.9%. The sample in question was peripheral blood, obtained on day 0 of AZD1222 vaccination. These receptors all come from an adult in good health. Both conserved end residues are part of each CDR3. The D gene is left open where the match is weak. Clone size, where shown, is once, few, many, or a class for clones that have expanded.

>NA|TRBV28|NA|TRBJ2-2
TGTGCCAGCAGGAGCACAGGGAGGTTTACCGGGGAGCTGTTTTTT
CASRSTGRFTGELFF
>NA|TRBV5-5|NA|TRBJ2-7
TGTGCCAGCAGCTTGGGCGTCTACGAGCAGTACTTC
CASSLGVYEQYF
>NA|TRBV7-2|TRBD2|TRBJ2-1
TGTGCCAGCAGCTCAGGGACTAGCGGGAGGAATGAGCAGTTCTTC
CASSSGTSGRNEQFF
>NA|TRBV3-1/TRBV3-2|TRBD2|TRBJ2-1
TGTGCCAGCCCACGACTAGCGGGGAAGAGGGGGGGGCAGTTCTTC
CASPRLAGKRGGQFF
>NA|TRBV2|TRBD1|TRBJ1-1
TGTGCCAGCAGTGAAGGGGGAACAGGGGAAATGAACACTGAAGCTTTCTTT
CASSEGGTGEMNTEAFF
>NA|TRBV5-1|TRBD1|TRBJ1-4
TGCGCCAGCAGCTTGGGGCCCCCCACAGGGGTAACTAATGAAAAACTGTTTTTT
CASSLGPPTGVTNEKLFF
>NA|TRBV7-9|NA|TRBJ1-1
TGTGCCAGCAGCTTAAGGTCTGAAGCTTTCTTT
CASSLRSEAFF
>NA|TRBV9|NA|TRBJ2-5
TGTGCCAGCAGCCTACTCGGAGAGACCCAGTACTTC
CASSLLGETQYF
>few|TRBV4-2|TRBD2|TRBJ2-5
TGTGCCAGCAGCCAAGAGGTCGTAACTAGCGGGGAGACCCAGTACTTC
CASSQEVVTSGETQYF
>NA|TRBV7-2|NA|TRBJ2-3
TGTGCCAGCAGCCTTTGGGGGGCAGATACGCAGTATTTT
CASSLWGADTQYF
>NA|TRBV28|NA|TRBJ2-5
TGTGCCAGCAGTGACCGGGATCAGGTGGGGGAGACCCAGTACTTC
CASSDRDQVGETQYF
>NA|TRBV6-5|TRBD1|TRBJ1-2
TGTGCCAGCAGTATACAGGGGGCTGACTATGGCTACACCTTC
CASSIQGADYGYTF
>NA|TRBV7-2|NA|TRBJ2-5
TGTGCCAGCAGCTTTCAAGGCCAAGAGACCCAGTACTTC
CASSFQGQETQYF
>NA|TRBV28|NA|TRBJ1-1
TGTGCCAGCACTCCTTGGGGGACTACCTCCGACACTGAAGCTTTCTTT
CASTPWGTTSDTEAFF
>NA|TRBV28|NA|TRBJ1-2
TGTGCCAGCAGTCTCCTCCAGGGAAAGGGCTACACCTTC
CASSLLQGKGYTF
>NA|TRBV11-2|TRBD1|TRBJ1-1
TGTGCCAGCAGCCCAGGGGACAGGTCAGCTTTCTTT
CASSPGDRSAFF
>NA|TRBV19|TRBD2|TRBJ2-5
TGTGCCAGTAGTAGGGGACTAGCGGGAGTTCCCCAAGAGACCCAGTACTTC
CASSRGLAGVPQETQYF
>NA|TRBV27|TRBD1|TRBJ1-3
TGTGCCAGCAGTTTGCAGGGGGCTGGTGGAAACACCATATATTTT
CASSLQGAGGNTIYF